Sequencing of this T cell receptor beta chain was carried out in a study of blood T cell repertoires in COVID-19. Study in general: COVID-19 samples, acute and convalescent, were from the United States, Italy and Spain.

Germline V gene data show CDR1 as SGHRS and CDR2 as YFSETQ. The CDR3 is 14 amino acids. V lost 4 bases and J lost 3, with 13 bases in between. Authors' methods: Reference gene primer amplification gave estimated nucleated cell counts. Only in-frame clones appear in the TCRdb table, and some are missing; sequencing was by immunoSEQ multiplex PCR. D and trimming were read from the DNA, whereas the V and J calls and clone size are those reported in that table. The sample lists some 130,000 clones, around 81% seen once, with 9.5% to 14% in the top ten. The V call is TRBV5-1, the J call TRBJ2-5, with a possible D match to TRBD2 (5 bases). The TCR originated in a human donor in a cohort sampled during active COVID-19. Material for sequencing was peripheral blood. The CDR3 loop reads CASSNGYGEETQYF. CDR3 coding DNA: TGCGCCAGCAGCAATGGGTACGGGGAAGAGACCCAGTACTTC. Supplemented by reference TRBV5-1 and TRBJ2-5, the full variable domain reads KAGVTQTPRYLIKTRGQQVTLSCSPISGHRSVSWYQQTPGQGLQFLFEYFSETQRNKGNFPGRFSGRQFSNSRSEMNVSTLELGDSALYLCASSNGYGEETQYFGPGTRLLVL.